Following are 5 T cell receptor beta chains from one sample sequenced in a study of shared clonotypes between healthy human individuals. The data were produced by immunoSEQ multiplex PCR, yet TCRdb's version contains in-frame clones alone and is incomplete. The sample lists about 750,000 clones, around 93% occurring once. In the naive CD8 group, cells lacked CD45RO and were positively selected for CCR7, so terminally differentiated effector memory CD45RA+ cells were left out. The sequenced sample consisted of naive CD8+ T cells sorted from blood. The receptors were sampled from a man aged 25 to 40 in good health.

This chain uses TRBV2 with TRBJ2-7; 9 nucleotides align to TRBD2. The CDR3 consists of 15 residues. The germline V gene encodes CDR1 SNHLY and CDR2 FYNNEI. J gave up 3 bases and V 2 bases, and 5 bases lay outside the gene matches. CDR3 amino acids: CASSEQASGIYEQYF. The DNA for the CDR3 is TGTGCCAGCAGTGAACAGGCTAGCGGGATCTACGAGCAGTACTTC.

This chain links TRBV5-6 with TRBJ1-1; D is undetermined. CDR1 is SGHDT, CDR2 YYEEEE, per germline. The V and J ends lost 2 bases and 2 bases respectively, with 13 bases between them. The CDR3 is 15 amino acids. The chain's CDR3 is CASSFSRTTNTEAFF. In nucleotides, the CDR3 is TGTGCCAGCAGCTTCTCTCGCACGACCAACACTGAAGCTTTCTTT. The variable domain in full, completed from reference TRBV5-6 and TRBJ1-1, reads DAGVTQSPTHLIKTRGQQVTLRCSPKSGHDTVSWYQQALGQGPQFIFQYYEEEERQRGNFPDRFSGHQFPNYSSELNVNALLLGDSALYLCASSFSRTTNTEAFFGQGTRLTVV.

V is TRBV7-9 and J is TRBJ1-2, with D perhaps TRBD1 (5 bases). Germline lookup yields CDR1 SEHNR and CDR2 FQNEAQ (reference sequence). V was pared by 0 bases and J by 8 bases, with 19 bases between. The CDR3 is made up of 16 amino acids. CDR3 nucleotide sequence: TGTGCCAGCAGCTTAGCGATAATGGGACCGAAAAACGGCTACACCTTC. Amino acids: CASSLAIMGPKNGYTF. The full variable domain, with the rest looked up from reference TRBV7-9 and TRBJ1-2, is DTGVSQNPRHKITKRGQNVTFRCDPISEHNRLYWYRQTLGQGPEFLTYFQNEAQLEKSRLLSDRFSAERPKGSFSTLEIQRTEQGDSAMYLCASSLAIMGPKNGYTFGSGTRLTVV.

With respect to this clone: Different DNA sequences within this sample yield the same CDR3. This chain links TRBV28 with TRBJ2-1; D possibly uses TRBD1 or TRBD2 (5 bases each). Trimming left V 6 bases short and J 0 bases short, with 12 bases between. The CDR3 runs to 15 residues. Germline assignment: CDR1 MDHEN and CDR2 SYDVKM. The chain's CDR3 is CASSPGTSSYNEQFF. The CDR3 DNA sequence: TGTGCCAGCAGCCCCGGGACCAGCTCCTACAATGAGCAGTTCTTC.

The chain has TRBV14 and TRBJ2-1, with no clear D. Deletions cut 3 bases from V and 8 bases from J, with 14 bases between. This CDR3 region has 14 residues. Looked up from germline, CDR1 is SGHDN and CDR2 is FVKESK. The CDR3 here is CASSHSTHGDEQFF. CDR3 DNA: TGTGCCAGCAGCCACAGCACACACGGTGATGAGCAGTTCTTC. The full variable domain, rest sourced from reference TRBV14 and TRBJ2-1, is EAGVTQFPSHSVIEKGQTVTLRCDPISGHDNLYWYRRVMGKEIKFLLHFVKESKQDESGMPNNRFLAERTGGTYSTLKVQPAELEDSGVYFCASSHSTHGDEQFFGPGTRLTVL.